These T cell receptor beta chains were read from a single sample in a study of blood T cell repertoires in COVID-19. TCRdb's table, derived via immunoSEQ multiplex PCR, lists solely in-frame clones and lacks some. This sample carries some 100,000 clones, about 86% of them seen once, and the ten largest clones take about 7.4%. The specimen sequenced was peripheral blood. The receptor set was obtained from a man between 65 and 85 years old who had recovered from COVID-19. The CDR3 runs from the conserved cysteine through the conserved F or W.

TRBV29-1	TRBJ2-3	CSVESGQATDTQYF
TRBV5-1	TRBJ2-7	CASSWGQGTYEQYF
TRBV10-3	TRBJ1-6	CATLGDRGWSPLHF
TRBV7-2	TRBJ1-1	CASSRGGRMNTEAFF
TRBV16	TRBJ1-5	CASSQDRGQPQHF
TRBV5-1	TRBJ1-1	CASSATGWDTEAFF
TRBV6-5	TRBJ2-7	CASSSGRQGGFGEQYF
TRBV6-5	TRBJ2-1	CASSRGGPYNEQFF
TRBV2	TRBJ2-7	CASSERRGTGQYF
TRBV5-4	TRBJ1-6	CASSRGQGDSPLHF
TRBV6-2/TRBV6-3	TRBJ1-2	CASSRDIHYGYTF
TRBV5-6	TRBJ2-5	CASSSGWGETQYF
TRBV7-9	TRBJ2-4	CASSPRDSGRTGAKNIQYF
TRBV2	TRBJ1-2	CASRDREGYGYTF
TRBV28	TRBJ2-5	CASSLLRERRETQYF
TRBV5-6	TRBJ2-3	CASSPGDRMSTDTQYF
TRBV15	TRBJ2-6	CATSYGTGSFAGANVLTF
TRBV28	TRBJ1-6	CASSSPTGDNSPLHF
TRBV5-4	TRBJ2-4	CASSLQGARNIQYF
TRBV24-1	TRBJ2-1	CATSDPGQHNEQFF
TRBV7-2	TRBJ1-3	CASSLESGLSGNTIYF
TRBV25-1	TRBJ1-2	CASRGTGNYGYTF
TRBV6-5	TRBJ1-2	CASSYLQGDGYTF
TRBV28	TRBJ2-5	CASSPRDRGQTQYF
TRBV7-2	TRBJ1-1	CASSFDRENTEAFF
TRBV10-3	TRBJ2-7	CAISEEGVGEQYF
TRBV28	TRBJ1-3	CASSFTGTVLGNTIYF
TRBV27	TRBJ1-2	CASSLSAPNYGYTF
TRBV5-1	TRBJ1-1	CASSLGDRAGAFF
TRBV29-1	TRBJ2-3	CSVELYSGNAQYF
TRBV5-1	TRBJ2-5	CASSYMEGHIQETQYF
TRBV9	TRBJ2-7	CASSRGTSGIYEQYF
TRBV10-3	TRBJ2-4	CATRTGTTLAKNIQYF
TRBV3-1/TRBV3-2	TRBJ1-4	CASRFGSRGEKLFF
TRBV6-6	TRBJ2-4	CASSYSTGGGSIQYF
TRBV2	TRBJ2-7	CASSQESYEQYF
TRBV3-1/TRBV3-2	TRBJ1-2	CASRSRGLGYGYTF
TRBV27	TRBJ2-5	CASSRPGLAGETQYF
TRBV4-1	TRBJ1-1	CASSQETEAFF
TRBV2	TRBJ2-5	CASSGTGGTQETQYF
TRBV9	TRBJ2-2	CASSVTGTGYNTGELFF